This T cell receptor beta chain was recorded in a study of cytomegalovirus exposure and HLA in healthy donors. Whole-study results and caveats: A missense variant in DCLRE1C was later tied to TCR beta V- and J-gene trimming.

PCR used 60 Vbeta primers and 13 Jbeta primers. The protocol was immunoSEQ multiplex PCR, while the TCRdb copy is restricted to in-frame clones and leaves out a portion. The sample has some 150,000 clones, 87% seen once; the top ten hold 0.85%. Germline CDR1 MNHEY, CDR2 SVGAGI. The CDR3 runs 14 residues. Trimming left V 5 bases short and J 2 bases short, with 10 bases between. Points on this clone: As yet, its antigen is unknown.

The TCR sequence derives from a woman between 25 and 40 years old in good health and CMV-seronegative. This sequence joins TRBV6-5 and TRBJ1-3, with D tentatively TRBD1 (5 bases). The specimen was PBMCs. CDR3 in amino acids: CASSDGGAGNTIYF. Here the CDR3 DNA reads TGTGCCAGCAGTGACGGGGGTGCTGGAAACACCATATATTTT.